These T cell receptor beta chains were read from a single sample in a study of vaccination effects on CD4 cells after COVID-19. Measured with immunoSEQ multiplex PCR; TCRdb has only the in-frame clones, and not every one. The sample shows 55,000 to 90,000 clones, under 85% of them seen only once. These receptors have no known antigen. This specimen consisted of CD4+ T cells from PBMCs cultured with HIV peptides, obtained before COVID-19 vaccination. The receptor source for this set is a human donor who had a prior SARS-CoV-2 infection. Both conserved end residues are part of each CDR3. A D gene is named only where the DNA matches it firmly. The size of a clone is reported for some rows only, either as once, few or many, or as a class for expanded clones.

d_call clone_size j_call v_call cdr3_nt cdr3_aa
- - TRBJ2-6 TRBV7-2 TGTGCCAGCAGCTTAGTGGCGTCTGGGGCCAACGTCCTGACTTTC CASSLVASGANVLTF
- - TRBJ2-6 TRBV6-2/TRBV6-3 TGTGCCAGCAGTTACGAACCCTCTGGGGCCAACGTCCTGACTTTC CASSYEPSGANVLTF
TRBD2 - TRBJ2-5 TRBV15 TGTGCCACCAGCAGAGGACTAGCGGGGGGGGCAGAGACCCAGTACTTC CATSRGLAGGAETQYF
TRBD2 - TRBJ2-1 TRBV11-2 TGTGCCAGCAGCATTAGCGGGGGTTACAATGAGCAGTTCTTC CASSISGGYNEQFF
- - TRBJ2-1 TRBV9 TGTGCCAGCAGCGTAGTCCCCCAGTTAGAGCAGTTCTTC CASSVVPQLEQFF
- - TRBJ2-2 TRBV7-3 TGTGCCAGCAGCAATGGACAGAACACCGGGGAGCTGTTTTTT CASSNGQNTGELFF
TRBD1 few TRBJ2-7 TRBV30 TGTGCCTGGAGTGTACTGGGACAGGCCTGGGGGAGCGAGCAGTACTTC CAWSVLGQAWGSEQYF
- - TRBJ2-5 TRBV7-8 TGTGCCAGCAGCCGCGGGTGGGGTCAAGAGACCCAGTACTTC CASSRGWGQETQYF
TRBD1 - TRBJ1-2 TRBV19 TGTGCCAGTAGTATGACAGGGCGCTATGGCTACACCTTC CASSMTGRYGYTF
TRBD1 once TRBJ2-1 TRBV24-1 TGTGCCACCAGTGAACATAGGACAGGGGAAGGTGAGCAGTTCTTC CATSEHRTGEGEQFF
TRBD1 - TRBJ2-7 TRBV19 TGTGCCAGTAGCCTCCCGGACAGGGGCTCCCTGGAGCAGTACTTC CASSLPDRGSLEQYF
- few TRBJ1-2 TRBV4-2 TGTGCCAGCAGCCAAGCAGCGGACAGCTCTAACTATGGCTACACCTTC CASSQAADSSNYGYTF
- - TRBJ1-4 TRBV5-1 TGCGCCTCCGGAGGGGAAACTAATGAAAAACTGTTTTTT CASGGETNEKLFF
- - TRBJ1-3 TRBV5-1 TGCGCCAGCAGCGACGCCGGGCCCGCCTCTGGAAACACCATATATTTT CASSDAGPASGNTIYF
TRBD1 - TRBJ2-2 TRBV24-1 TGTGCCACCAGTGACCCTGGACAGGGGGCAGCCGGGGAGCTGTTTTTT CATSDPGQGAAGELFF
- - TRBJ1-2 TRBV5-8 TGTGCCAGCAGCTTGGACCGGGGGGCCCATGGCTACACCTTC CASSLDRGAHGYTF
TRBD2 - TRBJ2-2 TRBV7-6 TGTGCCAGCAGCCGTAAGCCCGGGACTAGCGGGAGGAACACCGGGGAGCTGTTTTTT CASSRKPGTSGRNTGELFF
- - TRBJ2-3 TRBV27 TGTGCCAGCAGTTTGGGCGGGGCTAGCGGCACAGATACGCAGTATTTT CASSLGGASGTDTQYF
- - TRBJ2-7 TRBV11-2 TGTGCCAGCGGACGAGACAGGACCTACGAGCAGTACTTC CASGRDRTYEQYF
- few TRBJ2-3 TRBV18 TGTGCCAGCTCACCACTGGCGGACCTGTCCGATACGCAGTATTTT CASSPLADLSDTQYF
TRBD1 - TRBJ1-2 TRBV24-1 TGTGCCACCAGTGATTCTCCAGGGGGTAGGGGCTACACCTTC CATSDSPGGRGYTF
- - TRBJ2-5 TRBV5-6 TGTGCCAGCAGCCTAGGACCTCAAAAAGAGACCCAGTACTTC CASSLGPQKETQYF